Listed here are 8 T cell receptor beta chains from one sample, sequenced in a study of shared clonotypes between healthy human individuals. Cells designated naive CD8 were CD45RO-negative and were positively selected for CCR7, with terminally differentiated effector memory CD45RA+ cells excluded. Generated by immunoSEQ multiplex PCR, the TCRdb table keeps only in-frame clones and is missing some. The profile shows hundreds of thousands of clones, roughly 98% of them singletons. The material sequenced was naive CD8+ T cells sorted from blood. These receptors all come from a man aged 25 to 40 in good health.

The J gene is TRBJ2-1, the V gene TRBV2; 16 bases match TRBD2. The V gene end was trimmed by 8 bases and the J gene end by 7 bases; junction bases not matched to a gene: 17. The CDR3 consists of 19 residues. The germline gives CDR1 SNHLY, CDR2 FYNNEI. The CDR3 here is CASLGLAGGPEGLRNEQFF. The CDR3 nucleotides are TGTGCCAGCCTGGGACTAGCGGGAGGGCCTGAGGGCTTACGAAATGAGCAGTTCTTC.

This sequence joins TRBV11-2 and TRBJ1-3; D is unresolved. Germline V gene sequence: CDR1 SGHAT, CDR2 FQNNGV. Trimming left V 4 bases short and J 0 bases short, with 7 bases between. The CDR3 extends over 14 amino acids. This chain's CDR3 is CASSSVVSGNTIYF. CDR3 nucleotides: TGTGCCAGCAGCTCCGTCGTCTCTGGAAACACCATATATTTT.

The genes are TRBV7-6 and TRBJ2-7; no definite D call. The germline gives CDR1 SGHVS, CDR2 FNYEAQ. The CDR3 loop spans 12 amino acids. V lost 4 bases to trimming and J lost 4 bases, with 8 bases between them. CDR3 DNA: TGTGCCAGCAGCTCTCCTGCTTACGAGCAGTACTTC. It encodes CASSSPAYEQYF.

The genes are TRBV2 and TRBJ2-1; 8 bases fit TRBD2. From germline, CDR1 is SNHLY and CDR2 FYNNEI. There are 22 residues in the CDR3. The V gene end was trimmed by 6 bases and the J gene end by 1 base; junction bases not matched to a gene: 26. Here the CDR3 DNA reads TGTGCCAGCAGCGACCCTCCGGGACTAGAAACCCCAGAGCTCCGGTCCTACAATGAGCAGTTCTTC. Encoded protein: CASSDPPGLETPELRSYNEQFF. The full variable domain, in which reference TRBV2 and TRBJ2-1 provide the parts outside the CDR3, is EPEVTQTPSHQVTQMGQEVILRCVPISNHLYFYWYRQILGQKVEFLVSFYNNEISEKSEIFDDQFSVERPDGSNFTLKIRSTKLEDSAMYFCASSDPPGLETPELRSYNEQFFGPGTRLTVL.

CDR3 in amino acids: CASSQEKGPKNIQYF. The CDR3 coding sequence is TGTGCCAGCAGCCAAGAAAAGGGACCCAAAAACATTCAGTACTTC. The chain combines TRBV14 with TRBJ2-4; D possibly matches TRBD1 or TRBD2 (5 bases each). Germline CDR1 reads SGHDN; CDR2 reads FVKESK. The germline V and J ends were trimmed by 0 bases and 2 bases, with 8 bases remaining between them. The CDR3 has 15 amino acids.

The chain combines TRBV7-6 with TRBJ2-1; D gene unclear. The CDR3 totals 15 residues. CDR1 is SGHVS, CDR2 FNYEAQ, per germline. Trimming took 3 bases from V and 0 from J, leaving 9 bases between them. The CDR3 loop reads CASSLRQSSYNEQFF. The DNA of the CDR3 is TGTGCCAGCAGCTTGCGGCAGAGCTCCTACAATGAGCAGTTCTTC.

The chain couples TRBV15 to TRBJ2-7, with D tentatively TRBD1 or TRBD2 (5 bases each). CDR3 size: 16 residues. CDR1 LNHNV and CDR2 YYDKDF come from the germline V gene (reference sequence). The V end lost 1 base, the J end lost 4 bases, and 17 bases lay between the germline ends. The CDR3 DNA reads TGTGCCACCAGCAGAGGCCTGATGGGGGAAGGGTACGAGCAGTACTTC. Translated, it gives CATSRGLMGEGYEQYF. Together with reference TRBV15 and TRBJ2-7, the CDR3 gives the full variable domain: DAMVIQNPRYQVTQFGKPVTLSCSQTLNHNVMYWYQQKSSQAPKLLFHYYDKDFNNEADTPDNFQSRRPNTSFCFLDIRSPGLGDTAMYLCATSRGLMGEGYEQYFGPGTRLTVT.

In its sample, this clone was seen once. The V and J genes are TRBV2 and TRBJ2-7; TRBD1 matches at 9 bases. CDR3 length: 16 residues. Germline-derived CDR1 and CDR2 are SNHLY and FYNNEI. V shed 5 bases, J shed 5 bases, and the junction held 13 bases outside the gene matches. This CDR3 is CASSMTRDRDFHEQYF. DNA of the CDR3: TGTGCCAGCAGTATGACCCGGGACAGGGATTTTCACGAGCAGTACTTC.